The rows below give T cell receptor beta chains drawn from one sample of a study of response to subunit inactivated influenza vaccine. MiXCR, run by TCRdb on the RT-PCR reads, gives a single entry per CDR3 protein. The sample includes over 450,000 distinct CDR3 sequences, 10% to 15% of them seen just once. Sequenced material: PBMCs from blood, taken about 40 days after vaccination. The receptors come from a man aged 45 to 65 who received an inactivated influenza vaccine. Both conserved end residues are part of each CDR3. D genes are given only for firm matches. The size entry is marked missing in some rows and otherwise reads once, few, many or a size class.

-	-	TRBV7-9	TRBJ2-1	TGTGCCAGCAGCTTAGGATTGGGGAGCGAGCAGTTCTTC	CASSLGLGSEQFF
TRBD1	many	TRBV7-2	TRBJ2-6	TGTGCCAGCAGCTTAGCGGGGGACAGGGGGCCTGGGGCCAACGTCCTGACTTTC	CASSLAGDRGPGANVLTF
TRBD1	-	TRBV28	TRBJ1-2	TGTGCCAGCAGTTCCGACGGGACAGGATCCTATGGCTACACCTTC	CASSSDGTGSYGYTF
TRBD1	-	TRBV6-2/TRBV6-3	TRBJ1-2	TGTGCCAGCAGTTACTCAGGGGGCCATGGCTACACCTTC	CASSYSGGHGYTF
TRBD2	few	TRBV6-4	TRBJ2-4	TGTGCCAGCAGTACACTAGGGGGACTAGCGGGGGACGGAGCCAAAAACATTCAGTACTTC	CASSTLGGLAGDGAKNIQYF
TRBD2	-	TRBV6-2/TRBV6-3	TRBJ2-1	TGTGCCAGCAGTACAAGCGGGGGGTTAAATGAGCAGTTCTTC	CASSTSGGLNEQFF
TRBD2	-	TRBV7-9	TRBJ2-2	TGTGCCAGCAGCCGGCCCGCGGGAGTGAACACCGGGGAGCTGTTTTTT	CASSRPAGVNTGELFF
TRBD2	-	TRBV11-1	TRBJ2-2	TGTGCCAGCAGCCTGCGTACTAGCGGGGGAACAGAAGAGGACACCGGGGAGCTGTTTTTT	CASSLRTSGGTEEDTGELFF
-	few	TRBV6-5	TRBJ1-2	TGTGCCAGCAGTTACTCCGCGTGGAAAGGCTACACCTTC	CASSYSAWKGYTF
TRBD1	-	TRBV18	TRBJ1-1	TGTGCCAGCTCACCACGGGACAGGGGATGGGGTAGTCTCACTGAAGCTTTCTTT	CASSPRDRGWGSLTEAFF
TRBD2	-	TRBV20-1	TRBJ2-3	TGCAGTGCTAGAAAAATAGCGGGGGATACAGATACGCAGTATTTT	CSARKIAGDTDTQYF
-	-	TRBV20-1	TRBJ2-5	TGCAGTGCTAGAGATTGGTCAGGTCAAGAGACCCAGTACTTC	CSARDWSGQETQYF
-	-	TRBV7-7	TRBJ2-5	TGTGCTAGCAGCTTCCAAATACAAGAGACCCAGTACTTC	CASSFQIQETQYF
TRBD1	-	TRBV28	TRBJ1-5	TGTGCCAGCAGTATGGGGACAGGGGGTTACAATCAGCCCCAGCATTTT	CASSMGTGGYNQPQHF
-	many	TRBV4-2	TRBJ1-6	TGTGCCAGCAGCCATGAACGTGGTTCACCCCTCCACTTT	CASSHERGSPLHF
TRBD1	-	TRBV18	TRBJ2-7	TGTGCCAGCTCTCCGGACAGGGCCACCTACGAGCAGTACTTC	CASSPDRATYEQYF
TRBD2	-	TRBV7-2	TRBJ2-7	TGTGCCAGCAGCTCAGGACTAGCGGGAATCCACGAGCAGTACTTC	CASSSGLAGIHEQYF
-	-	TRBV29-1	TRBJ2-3	TGCAGCGTTGTTAGTGCCCAGAGCACAGATACGCAGTATTTT	CSVVSAQSTDTQYF
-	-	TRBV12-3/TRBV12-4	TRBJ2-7	TGTGCCAGCAGTTTCGAGGGGCGATCCGAGCAGTACTTC	CASSFEGRSEQYF
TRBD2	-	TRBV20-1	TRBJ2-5	TGCAGTGCTAGAGATGTGACTAGCGGTTGGTTCCAAGAGACCCAGTACTTC	CSARDVTSGWFQETQYF
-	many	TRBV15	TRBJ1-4	TGTGCCACCAGCAGAGATAGTTTATTGAGGCTCGGGGAAGAAAAACTGTTTTTT	CATSRDSLLRLGEEKLFF
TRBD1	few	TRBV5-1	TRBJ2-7	TGCGCCAGCAGCTTTAGGACAGGGGTAACTATCTACGAGCAGTACTTC	CASSFRTGVTIYEQYF
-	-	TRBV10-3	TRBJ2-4	TGTGCCATCAGTGAGTCGGGGGGAAGCGGGAACATTCAGTACTTC	CAISESGGSGNIQYF
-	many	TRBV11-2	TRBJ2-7	TGTGCCAGCAGCTCAAGATCACCCTTACAGGGTATGGGCGAGCAGTACTTC	CASSSRSPLQGMGEQYF
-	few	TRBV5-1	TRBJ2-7	TGCGCCAGCAGCTTCGACCCCGCGACTAGAGTGAAATACTTC	CASSFDPATRVKYF
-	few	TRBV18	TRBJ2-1	TGTGCCAGCTCATACACTACGAGCTCCTACAATGAGCAGTTCTTC	CASSYTTSSYNEQFF
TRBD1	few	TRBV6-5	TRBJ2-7	TGTGCCAGCAGTTACGACAGGGGGCGCTACGAGCAGTACTTC	CASSYDRGRYEQYF
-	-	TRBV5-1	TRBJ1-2	TGCGCCAGCAGCTTGGGGGTTTCCGCTAACTATGGCTACACCTTC	CASSLGVSANYGYTF